Sequencing of this T cell receptor (beta chain) was carried out in a study of cytomegalovirus exposure and HLA in healthy donors (dated by TCRdb to 2016 to 2017). About the study as a whole: A later analysis indicated that the 120 validation repertoires were generated on the platform also employed for the 700 or so repertoires of the first cohort. The study was designed to test whether signatures of past pathogen exposure could be identified by cataloging public T cell receptors. A separate validation cohort of about 110 different subjects was used in addition to the roughly 720-subject first cohort. To predict cytomegalovirus infection status, the study combined high-throughput TCR immunosequencing, statistical association of individual TCRs with disease status, and machine learning. Overall study outcomes, separate from this receptor: Subsequent analysis determined that TCRs grouped into clusters in the first cohort also showed a tendency toward co-occurrence across the roughly 120 validation repertoires, and 85% to 95% of cluster scores exceeded 0. While some public TCRs were present in many individuals, most TCR sequences turned up only very rarely across donors. Cytomegalovirus status was reported to be diagnosed by the classifier with high specificity and sensitivity in both the original and validation cohorts. The study listed 150 to 200 TCR beta chains as associated with cytomegalovirus. In vitro tests confirmed that three of the cytomegalovirus-associated TCR beta chains recognize cytomegalovirus antigens. The validation cohort had no HLA typing available for a later analysis, so co-occurrence within that cohort was assessed over all 120 or so repertoires. It was suggested by the authors that the approach could potentially be generalized to other disease states and immunological phenotypes.

Looking up the germline V gene (reference sequence) yields CDR1 SSHAT and CDR2 FNYEAQ. The CDR3 numbers 16 residues from cysteine through phenylalanine. Only the CDR3 part of the read is kept: 48 bases, read in frame from the first base. V loses 5 bases, J loses 0 bases, and the germline ends lie 16 bases apart. Donors formed part of the validation cohort, which comprised 120 subjects and was distinct from the first cohort of 550 to 850 subjects. The library came from the immunoSEQ multiplex PCR assay. The study's processing was this. To diagnose cytomegalovirus status from the catalog of TCR beta chain sequences, a statistical classification framework was built. Here the immuneACCESS table is served through TCRdb, limited to in-frame sequences with V and J called. Missing clones are a known gap in these copies; in checked studies unresolved V genes cover under half, and the rest lacks a known reason. V and J calls and clone size follow that table, whereas D and trimming were derived from the DNA. For this sample the table gives roughly 110,000 clones, of which about 88% were detected only once. The ten largest clones represent 1.5% to 2% of the sample.

On this clone: Its antigen is currently not known. It has no much larger one-base neighbor in the sample; base qualities were not kept.

This TCR came from a woman between 18 and 30 years old in good health and CMV-seropositive. Sequencing used PBMCs. The V gene is TRBV7-7 and the J gene is TRBJ1-1; TRBD1 is a possible D gene, resting on 6 matching bases. The nucleotide sequence is TGTGCCAGCAGCCCGATAGGACAGCTTGTGAACACTGAAGCTTTCTTT. Translated, it gives CASSPIGQLVNTEAFF.